The rows below give T cell receptor beta chains drawn from one sample of a study of shared clonotypes between healthy human individuals. Sequencing was performed with immunoSEQ multiplex PCR; in TCRdb, only in-frame clones are kept and a portion is missing. This sample carries around 1.9 million clones, about 92% of them seen once, and the ten largest clones take more than 1.5%. Sample: naive CD8+ T cells from PBMCs. The source of these receptors is a man between 18 and 35 years old in good health. Some clones in this sample may be carry-over from other donors' samples. Each CDR3 is given without its conserved first and last residue.

>TRBJ2-7|TRBV9
ASSPNGQGAHYEQY
>TRBJ2-7|TRBV7-3
ASTLGGALN
>TRBJ2-3|TRBV5-1
ASSGPGAGTDTQY
>TRBJ2-7|TRBV7-8
ASSSSSLGQGYYEQY
>TRBJ2-1|TRBV6-5
ASSYSSGSNEQF
>TRBJ2-1|TRBV27
ASSLRFPAGEQF
>TRBJ2-7|TRBV5-5
ASSLPRTEHDEQY
>TRBJ1-2|TRBV4-1
ASSKQGGEKVYGYT
>TRBJ2-5|TRBV10-3
AIGGPGEYTQY
>TRBJ2-7|TRBV25-1
ASRDGQGTGYEQY
>TRBJ1-2|TRBV14
ASSRKWRQGDNYGYT
>TRBJ2-7|TRBV11-3
ASSASGRVHEQY
>TRBJ1-1|TRBV7-9
ASSYDRNLMNTEAF
>TRBJ2-7|TRBV28
ASSLAGGIYEQY
>TRBJ1-1|TRBV27
ASSTWGVPGAF
>TRBJ2-7|TRBV6-1
ASSESGTFSYEQY
>TRBJ2-7|TRBV7-2
ASSLVYGGAGEQY
>TRBJ1-5|TRBV5-8
ASSPGIVAGEPQH
>TRBJ2-3|TRBV28
ASSFAGPGDTQY
>TRBJ1-2|TRBV28
ASGGPDLLYGYT
>TRBJ2-2|TRBV7-8
ASTGLAANTGELF
>TRBJ1-2|TRBV28
ASSPRWEGSNYGYT
>TRBJ1-2|TRBV10-3
AINAGTGGWGYT
>TRBJ1-2|TRBV28
ASCLGWGDGYT
>TRBJ2-7|TRBV29-1
SVADDSYEQY
>TRBJ2-2|TRBV5-1
ASSSTLETNTGELF
>TRBJ2-1|TRBV7-3
ASSLTLRSSYNEQF
>TRBJ2-7|TRBV5-6
ASSGRTGSYEQY
>TRBJ2-1|TRBV5-6
ASSPRWDRVNNEQF
>TRBJ1-1|TRBV11-2
ASSFHLRDRDPEAF
>TRBJ1-5|TRBV5-1
ASSLARLAGDHSNQPQH
>TRBJ2-3|TRBV7-9
ASSSRDWQNTQY
>TRBJ2-1|TRBV28
ASSFAAGGKNEQF
>TRBJ2-5|TRBV11-2
ASKRASGQETQY
>TRBJ2-5|TRBV7-2
ASSLVGKGGQQETQY
>TRBJ1-1|TRBV5-4
ASSLFGSVGTEAF
>TRBJ1-2|TRBV29-1
SVEDPVGGGYT
>TRBJ2-7|TRBV5-6
ASSLGGSEQY
>TRBJ2-1|TRBV28
ASNTYVRGTRHSSYNEQF
>TRBJ2-1|TRBV5-1
ASSGGLAGAGPYNEQF
>TRBJ2-3|TRBV9
ASSVGRGTDTQY
>TRBJ1-2|TRBV19
ASSIADIYGYT
>TRBJ2-1|TRBV7-5
ARSLDPVIAAGRYNEQF
>TRBJ2-1|TRBV27
ATRGRGNNEQF
>TRBJ2-4|TRBV4-1
ASSLGEAKNIQY
>TRBJ2-2|TRBV12-5
ASGLIAWQGQNTGELF
>TRBJ2-1|TRBV14
ASSQTLTAYNEQF
>TRBJ1-2|TRBV9
ASSVGGSLTGNYGYT
>TRBJ2-7|TRBV6-5
ASNWGPYEQY
>TRBJ2-7|TRBV7-9
ASSLASGGVSEQY
>TRBJ2-1|TRBV28
ASSVGGNEQF
>TRBJ2-1|TRBV19
ATLEVGQGSEQF
>TRBJ2-1|TRBV7-9
ASSSPWAGYNEQF